This T cell receptor beta chain was sequenced during a study of cytomegalovirus exposure and HLA in healthy donors. PCR involved 60 Vbeta and 13 Jbeta primers. Method: immunoSEQ multiplex PCR; TCRdb's copy keeps in-frame clones and lacks some. The sample lists 200,000 to 250,000 clones; 75% to 90% were seen once. Per germline, CDR1 MGHRA and CDR2 YSYEKL. Deletions cut 1 base from V and 9 bases from J, with 19 bases between. This CDR3 is built from 16 residues. This receptor was obtained from a boy younger than 10 in good health and CMV-seronegative. The V gene is TRBV4-1, the J gene TRBJ2-4, with D hard to call. The sample was PBMCs. The CDR3 region has the DNA TGCGCCAGCAGCCAAGGACTCAACCAACCCCAAAGCATTCAGTACTTC. Its protein product is CASSQGLNQPQSIQYF.